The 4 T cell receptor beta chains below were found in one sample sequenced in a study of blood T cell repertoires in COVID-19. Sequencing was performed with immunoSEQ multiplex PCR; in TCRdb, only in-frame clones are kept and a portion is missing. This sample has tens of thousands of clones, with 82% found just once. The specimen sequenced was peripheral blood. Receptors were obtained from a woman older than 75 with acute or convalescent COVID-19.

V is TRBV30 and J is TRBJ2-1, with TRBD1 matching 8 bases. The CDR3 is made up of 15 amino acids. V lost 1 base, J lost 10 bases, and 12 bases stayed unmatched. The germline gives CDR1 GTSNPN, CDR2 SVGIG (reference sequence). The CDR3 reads CAWSGFPGTGGEQFF. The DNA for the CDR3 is TGTGCCTGGAGTGGATTTCCCGGGACAGGAGGCGAGCAGTTCTTC. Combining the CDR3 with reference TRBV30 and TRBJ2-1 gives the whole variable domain SQTIHQWPATLVQPVGSPLSLECTVEGTSNPNLYWYRQAAGRGLQLLFYSVGIGQISSEVPQNLSASRPQDRQFILSSKKLLLSDSGFYLCAWSGFPGTGGEQFFGPGTRLTVL.

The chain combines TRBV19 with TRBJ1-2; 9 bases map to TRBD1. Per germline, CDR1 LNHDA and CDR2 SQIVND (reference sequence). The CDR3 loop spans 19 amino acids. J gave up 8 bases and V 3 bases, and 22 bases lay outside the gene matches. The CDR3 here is CASSIPGTGYLAAGSGYTF. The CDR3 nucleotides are TGTGCCAGTAGTATCCCCGGGACAGGGTATTTAGCGGCGGGATCCGGCTACACCTTC.

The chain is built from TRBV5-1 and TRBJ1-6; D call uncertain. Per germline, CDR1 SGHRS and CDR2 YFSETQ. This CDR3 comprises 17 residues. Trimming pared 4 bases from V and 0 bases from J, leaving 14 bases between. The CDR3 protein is CASSASQASSYNSPLHF. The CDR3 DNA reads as TGCGCCAGCAGCGCCTCGCAAGCGAGCTCCTATAATTCACCCCTCCACTTT. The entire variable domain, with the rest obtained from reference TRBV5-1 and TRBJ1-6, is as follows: KAGVTQTPRYLIKTRGQQVTLSCSPISGHRSVSWYQQTPGQGLQFLFEYFSETQRNKGNFPGRFSGRQFSNSRSEMNVSTLELGDSALYLCASSASQASSYNSPLHFGNGTRLTVT.

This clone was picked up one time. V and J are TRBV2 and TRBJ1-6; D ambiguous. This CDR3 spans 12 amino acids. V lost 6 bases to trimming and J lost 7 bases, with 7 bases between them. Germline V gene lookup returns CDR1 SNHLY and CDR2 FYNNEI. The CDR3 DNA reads TGTGCCAGCAGCCTACAGAATTCACCCCTCCACTTT. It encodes CASSLQNSPLHF.